The 4 T cell receptor beta chains in this list originate from one sample, sequenced in a study of T cells in Graves' hyperthyroidism and ophthalmopathy. Amplification of TCR beta CDR3 regions used RNA as the template. HTBI primers drove first-round RT-PCR of the TCR CDR3. One entry per CDR3 protein, called by TCRdb with MiXCR from the multiplex PCR reads. The data show roughly 510,000 distinct CDR3 sequences, around 50% seen once. The sample taken for sequencing was peripheral blood or thyroid tissue (not recorded which). These receptors were obtained from an adult woman with Graves' disease, either hyperthyroidism or ophthalmopathy (not recorded which).

This clonotype came up a few times. The chain combines TRBV25-1 with TRBJ2-2; D is possibly TRBD1 (5 bases). The CDR3 has 15 residues. Germline V lookup: CDR1 MGHDK, CDR2 SYGVNS. The V and J ends lost 2 bases and 3 bases respectively, with 10 bases between them. The CDR3 loop reads CASSEQGAYTGELFF. The CDR3 bases are TGTGCCAGCAGTGAACAAGGGGCGTACACCGGGGAGCTGTTTTTT.

The chain couples TRBV10-3 to TRBJ1-2, with TRBD1 matching over 7 bases. The V and J ends lost 6 bases and 4 bases, in that order; junction bases with no gene match: 5. This CDR3 spans 13 amino acids. CDR1 and CDR2 from the germline V gene are ENHRY and SYGVKD. The CDR3 region is CAIRGTGVYGYTF. CDR3 DNA: TGTGCCATCAGGGGAACAGGGGTCTATGGCTACACCTTC.

The chain has TRBV10-3 and TRBJ2-2; D is ambiguous. Deletions cut 4 bases from V and 7 bases from J, with 7 bases between. The CDR3 runs 12 residues. Looked up from germline, CDR1 is ENHRY and CDR2 is SYGVKD. This CDR3 is CAISGISGELFF. CDR3 in DNA: TGTGCCATCAGTGGTATCAGCGGGGAGCTGTTTTTT.

This clonotype appeared a few times. The chain uses TRBV7-8 and TRBJ2-6; the D gene could be TRBD1 or TRBD2 (5 bases each). In germline, CDR1 is SGHVS, CDR2 FQNEAQ. The CDR3 spans 17 residues. Trimming pared 1 base from V and 8 bases from J, leaving 18 bases between. DNA of the CDR3: TGTGCCAGCAGCTTAGGGTCCACAACTGGGGGTACCAACGTCCTGACTTTC. Protein: CASSLGSTTGGTNVLTF. Together with reference TRBV7-8 and TRBJ2-6, the CDR3 gives the full variable domain: GAGVSQSPRYKVAKRGQDVALRCDPISGHVSLFWYQQALGQGPEFLTYFQNEAQLDKSGLPSDRFFAERPEGSVSTLKIQRTQQEDSAVYLCASSLGSTTGGTNVLTFGAGSRLTVL.